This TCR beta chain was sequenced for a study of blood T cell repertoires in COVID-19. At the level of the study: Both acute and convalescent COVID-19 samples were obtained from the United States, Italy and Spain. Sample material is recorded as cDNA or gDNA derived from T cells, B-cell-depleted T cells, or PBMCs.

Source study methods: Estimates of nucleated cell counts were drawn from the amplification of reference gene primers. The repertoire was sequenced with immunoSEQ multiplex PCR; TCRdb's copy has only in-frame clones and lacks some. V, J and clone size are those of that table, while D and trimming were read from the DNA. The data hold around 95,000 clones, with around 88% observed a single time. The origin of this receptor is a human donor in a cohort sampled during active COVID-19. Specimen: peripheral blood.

CDR3 DNA sequence: TGTGCCAGCAGCTTCGCAGGGGAGAACTATGGCTACACCTTC. Amino acid sequence: CASSFAGENYGYTF. This chain joins TRBV7-9 and TRBJ1-2; D might be TRBD1 (6 bases). Germline assignment: CDR1 SEHNR and CDR2 FQNEAQ (reference sequence). The length of the CDR3 is 14 residues. Trimming pared 3 bases from V and 2 bases from J, leaving 10 bases between. Filled out from reference TRBV7-9 and TRBJ1-2, the complete variable domain reads DTGVSQNPRHKITKRGQNVTFRCDPISEHNRLYWYRQTLGQGPEFLTYFQNEAQLEKSRLLSDRFSAERPKGSFSTLEIQRTEQGDSAMYLCASSFAGENYGYTFGSGTRLTVV.